The following is a TCR beta chain sequence with its context. Its specificity is not known. The read comes to an end 3 residues before the CDR3 does, leaving the germline J gene to fill in the end. Prevalent HPV16 infections were excluded; only incident single HPV16 infections included. TCRdb's copy holds only in-frame clones and misses some; the assay was immunoSEQ multiplex PCR. Its listing shows roughly 21,000 clones. The CDR3 is 13 amino acids. Trimming pared 7 bases from V and 7 bases from J, leaving 13 bases between. In germline, CDR1 is SNHLY, CDR2 FYNNEI. This entry comes from a study of T cells in women clearing cervical HPV infection. Study results and caveats: TRBV6-7 abundance was lower in cases than controls (roughly 0.11% versus 0.16%).

This sequence originates from a woman between 18 and 70 years old with a cervical HPV16 infection that either progressed to CIN3+ or cleared (not recorded which). Sequences were obtained from blood buffy coat. V and J are TRBV2 and TRBJ2-2; D may be TRBD2 (5 bases). Here the CDR3 reads CASTGAEIGELFF. CDR3 DNA, as far as it was read: TGTGCCAGCACCGGAGCGGAGATCGGGGAG.